The clone carrying this T cell receptor beta chain has at least ten counts. Its specificity is not known. The TCRbeta library was prepared with unique molecular identifiers. TCRdb called the PCR reads again in MiXCR, with one record for every CDR3 protein. The sample consists of about 300,000 distinct CDR3 sequences, around 10% of them appearing once. The data were obtained in a study of T-cell reconstitution after alpha-beta-depleted transplantation in children. Study results and limitations: Surviving recipient T cells and intrathymic progenitors accounted for some patients' high TCRbeta diversity at day 60. Approximately two months post-transplant, alpha-beta T cells reportedly originated from several hundred expanded graft clones. T-cell counts and diversity at one year following transplant were attributed mainly to newly produced T cells.

Here the sequenced sample was PBMCs, taken before TCRalphabeta/CD19-depleted stem cell transplant. This sequence originates from a boy under three years old with acute myeloid leukemia, due to receive a stem cell transplant.

For the CDR3, the DNA is TGTGCCAGCTCGCCCCAGGGACAGTCTAGCACAGATACGCAGTATTTT. This codes for CASSPQGQSSTDTQYF. This rearrangement joins TRBV18 to TRBJ2-3; TRBD1 matches at 7 bases. The CDR3 runs 16 residues. The V gene end was trimmed by 6 bases and the J gene end by 0 bases; junction bases not matched to a gene: 9. Germline values: CDR1 KGHSH, CDR2 LQKENI.